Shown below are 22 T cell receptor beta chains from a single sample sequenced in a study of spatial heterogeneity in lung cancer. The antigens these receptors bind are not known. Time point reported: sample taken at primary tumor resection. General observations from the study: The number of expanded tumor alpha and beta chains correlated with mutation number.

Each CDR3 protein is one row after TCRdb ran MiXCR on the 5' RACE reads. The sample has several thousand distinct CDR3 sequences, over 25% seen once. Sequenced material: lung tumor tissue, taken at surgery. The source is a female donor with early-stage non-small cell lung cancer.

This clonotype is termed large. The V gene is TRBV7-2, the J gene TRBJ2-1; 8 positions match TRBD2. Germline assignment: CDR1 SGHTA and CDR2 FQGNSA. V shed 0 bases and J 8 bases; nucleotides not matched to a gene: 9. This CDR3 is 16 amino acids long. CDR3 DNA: TGTGCCAGCAGCTTAGCCGGCGGGGGGCCGGGGTATGAGCAGTTCTTC. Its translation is CASSLAGGGPGYEQFF.

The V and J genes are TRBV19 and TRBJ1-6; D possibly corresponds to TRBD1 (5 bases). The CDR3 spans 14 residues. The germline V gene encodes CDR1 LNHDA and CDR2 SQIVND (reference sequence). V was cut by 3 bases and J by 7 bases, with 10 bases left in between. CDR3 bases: TGTGCCAGTAGTATGCAGGGTCTGAATTCACCCCTCCACTTT. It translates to CASSMQGLNSPLHF.

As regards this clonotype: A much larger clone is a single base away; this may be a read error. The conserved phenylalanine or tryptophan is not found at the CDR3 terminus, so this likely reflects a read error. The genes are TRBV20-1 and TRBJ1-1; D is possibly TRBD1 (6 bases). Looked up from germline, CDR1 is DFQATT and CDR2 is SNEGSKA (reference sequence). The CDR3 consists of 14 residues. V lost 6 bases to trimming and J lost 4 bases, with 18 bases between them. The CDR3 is CSAGEGGLVTEAFL. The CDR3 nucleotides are TGCAGTGCCGGGGAGGGGGGGCTCGTCACTGAAGCTTTCTTA.

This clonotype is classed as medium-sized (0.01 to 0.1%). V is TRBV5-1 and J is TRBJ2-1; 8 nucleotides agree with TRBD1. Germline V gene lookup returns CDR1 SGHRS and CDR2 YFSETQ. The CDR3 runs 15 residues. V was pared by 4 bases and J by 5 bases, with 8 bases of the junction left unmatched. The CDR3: CASSLTGTGHNEQFF. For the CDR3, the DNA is TGCGCCAGCAGCCTGACCGGGACAGGCCACAATGAGCAGTTCTTC. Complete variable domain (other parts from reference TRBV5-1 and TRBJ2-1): KAGVTQTPRYLIKTRGQQVTLSCSPISGHRSVSWYQQTPGQGLQFLFEYFSETQRNKGNFPGRFSGRQFSNSRSEMNVSTLELGDSALYLCASSLTGTGHNEQFFGPGTRLTVL.

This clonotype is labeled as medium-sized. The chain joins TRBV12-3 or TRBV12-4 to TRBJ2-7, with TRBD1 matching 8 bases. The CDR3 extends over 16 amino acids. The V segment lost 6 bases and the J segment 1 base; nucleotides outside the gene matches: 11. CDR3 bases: TGTGCCAGCAGCGAGACCCAGGGGGCGTTGTCCTACGAGCAGTACTTC. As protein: CASSETQGALSYEQYF.

The CDR3 region has the DNA TGTGCCGGAGGGACTAGCGGGGGGGGAGAGCAGTATTTT. The encoded protein is CAGGTSGGGEQYF. The V call is TRBV6-6, the J call TRBJ2-3, with 16 bases fitting TRBD2. Unmatched junction bases numbered 7, after V lost 11 bases and J lost 11 bases. Germline CDR1 is MNHNY and CDR2 is SVGAGI (reference sequence). There are 13 residues in the CDR3.

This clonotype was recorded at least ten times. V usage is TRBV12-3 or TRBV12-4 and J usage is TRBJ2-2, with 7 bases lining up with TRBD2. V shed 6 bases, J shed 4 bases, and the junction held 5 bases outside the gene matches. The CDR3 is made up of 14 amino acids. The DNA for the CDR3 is TGTGCCAGCAGGGGGGGGGTTCGCACCGGGGAGCTGTTTTTT. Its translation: CASRGGVRTGELFF.

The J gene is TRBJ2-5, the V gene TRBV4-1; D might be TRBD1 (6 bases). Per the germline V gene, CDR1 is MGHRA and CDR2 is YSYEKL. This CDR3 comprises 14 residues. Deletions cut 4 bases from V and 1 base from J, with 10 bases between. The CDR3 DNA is TGCGCCAGCAGCCTTCCGGACAGCCAAGAGACCCAGTACTTC. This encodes CASSLPDSQETQYF.

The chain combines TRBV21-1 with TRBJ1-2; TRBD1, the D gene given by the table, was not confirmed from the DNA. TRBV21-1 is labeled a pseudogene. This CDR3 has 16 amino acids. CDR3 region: CASSKTGDRRNYGYTF. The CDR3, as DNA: TGTGCCAGCAGCAAGACAGGAGACCGCCGGAACTATGGCTACACCTTC.

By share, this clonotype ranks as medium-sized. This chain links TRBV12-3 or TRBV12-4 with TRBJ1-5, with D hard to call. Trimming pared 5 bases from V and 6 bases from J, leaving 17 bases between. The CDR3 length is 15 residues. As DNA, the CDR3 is TGTGCCAGCAGTGTTGATCTCCGCTGGGGTCAGCCCCAGCATTTT. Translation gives CASSVDLRWGQPQHF.

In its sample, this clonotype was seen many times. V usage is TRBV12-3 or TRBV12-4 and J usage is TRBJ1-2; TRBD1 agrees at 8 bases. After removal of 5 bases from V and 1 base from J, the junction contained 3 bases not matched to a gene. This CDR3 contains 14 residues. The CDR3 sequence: CASSRDRFNYGYTF. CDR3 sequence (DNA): TGTGCCAGCAGTAGGGACAGGTTTAACTATGGCTACACCTTC.

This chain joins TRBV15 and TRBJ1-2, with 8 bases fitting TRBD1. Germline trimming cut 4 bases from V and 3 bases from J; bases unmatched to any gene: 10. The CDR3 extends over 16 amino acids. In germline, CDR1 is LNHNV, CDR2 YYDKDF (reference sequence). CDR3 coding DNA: TGTGCCACCAGCATCGGACAGGGTTTTACTGACTATGGCTACACCTTC. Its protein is CATSIGQGFTDYGYTF.

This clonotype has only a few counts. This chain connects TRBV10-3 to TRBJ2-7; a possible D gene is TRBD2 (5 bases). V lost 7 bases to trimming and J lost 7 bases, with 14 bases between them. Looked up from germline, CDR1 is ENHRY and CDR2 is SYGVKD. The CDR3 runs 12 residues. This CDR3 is CAIKSAAGEQYF. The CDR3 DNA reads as TGTGCCATCAAGTCAGCGGCCGGAGAGCAGTACTTC.

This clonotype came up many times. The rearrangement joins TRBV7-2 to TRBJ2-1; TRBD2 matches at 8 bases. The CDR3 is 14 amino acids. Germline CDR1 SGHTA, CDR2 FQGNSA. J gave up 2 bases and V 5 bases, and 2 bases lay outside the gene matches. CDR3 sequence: CASSNGGAYNEQFF. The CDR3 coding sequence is TGTGCCAGCAGCAACGGGGGGGCCTACAATGAGCAGTTCTTC.

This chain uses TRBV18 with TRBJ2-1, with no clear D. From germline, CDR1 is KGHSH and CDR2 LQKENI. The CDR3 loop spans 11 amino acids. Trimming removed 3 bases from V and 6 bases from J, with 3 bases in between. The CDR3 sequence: CASSPINEQFF. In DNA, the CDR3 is TGTGCCAGCTCACCGATCAATGAGCAGTTCTTC.

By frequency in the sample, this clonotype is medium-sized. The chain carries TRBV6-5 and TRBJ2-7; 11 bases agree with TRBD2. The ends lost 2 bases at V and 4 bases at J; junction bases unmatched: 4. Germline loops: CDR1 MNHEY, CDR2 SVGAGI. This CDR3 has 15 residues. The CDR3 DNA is TGTGCCAGCAGTTACCGTGGACTAGCGGGTTACGAGCAGTACTTC. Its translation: CASSYRGLAGYEQYF.

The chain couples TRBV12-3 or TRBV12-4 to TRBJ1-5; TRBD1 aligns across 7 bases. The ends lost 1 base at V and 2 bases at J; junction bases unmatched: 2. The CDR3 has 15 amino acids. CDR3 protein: CASSLVTGGNQPQHF. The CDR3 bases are TGTGCCAGCAGTTTAGTCACAGGGGGCAATCAGCCCCAGCATTTT.

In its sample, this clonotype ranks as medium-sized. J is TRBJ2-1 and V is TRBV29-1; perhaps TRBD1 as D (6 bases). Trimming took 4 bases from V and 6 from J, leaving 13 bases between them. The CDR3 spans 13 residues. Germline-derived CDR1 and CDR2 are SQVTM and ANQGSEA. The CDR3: CSVGRTVFNEQFF. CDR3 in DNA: TGCAGCGTTGGTAGGACAGTATTCAATGAGCAGTTCTTC.

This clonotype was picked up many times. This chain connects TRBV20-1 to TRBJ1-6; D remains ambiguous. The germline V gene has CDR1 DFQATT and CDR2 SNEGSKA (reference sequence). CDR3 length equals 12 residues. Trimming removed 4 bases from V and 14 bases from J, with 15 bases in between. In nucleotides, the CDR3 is TGCAGTGCTACGGCTACTTTGGGAGCCCTCCACTTT. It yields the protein CSATATLGALHF.

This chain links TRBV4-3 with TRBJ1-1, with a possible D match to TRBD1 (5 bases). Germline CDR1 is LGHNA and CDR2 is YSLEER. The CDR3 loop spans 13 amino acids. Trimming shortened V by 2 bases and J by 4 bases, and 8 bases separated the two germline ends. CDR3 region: CASSQSGATEAFF. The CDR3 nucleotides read TGCGCCAGCAGCCAATCCGGGGCCACTGAAGCTTTCTTT.

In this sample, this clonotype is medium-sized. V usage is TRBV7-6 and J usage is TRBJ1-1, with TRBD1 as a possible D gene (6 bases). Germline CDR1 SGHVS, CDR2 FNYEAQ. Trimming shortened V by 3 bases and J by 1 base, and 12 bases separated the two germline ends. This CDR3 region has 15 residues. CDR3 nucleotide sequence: TGTGCCAGCAGCTTTAATACAGGGAAGAACACTGAAGCTTTCTTT. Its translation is CASSFNTGKNTEAFF.

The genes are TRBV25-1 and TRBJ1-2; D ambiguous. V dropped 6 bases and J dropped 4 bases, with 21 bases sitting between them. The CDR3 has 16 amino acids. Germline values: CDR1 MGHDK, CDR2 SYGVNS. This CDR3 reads CASRPPGGVSGYGYTF. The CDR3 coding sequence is TGTGCCAGCAGGCCCCCAGGAGGAGTATCGGGCTATGGCTACACCTTC.